This note documents a single T cell receptor beta chain sequence. Its cognate antigen has yet to be identified. No base quality values were provided; no much bigger clone lies one nucleotide off. TCRbeta libraries were sequenced on an Illumina MiSeq, averaging about 38,000 productive templates per sample. Using multiplex PCR amplification, the immunoSEQ assay generated the TCRbeta CDR3 libraries. The published analysis was carried out like this. Following a previously defined approach, repertoire diversity was calculated, and values close to 0 point to extremely monoclonal samples. TCRdb carries this immuneACCESS record with in-frame sequences only. Its versions omit some clonotypes, under half of them owing to an unresolved V gene in the studies checked, with the rest unexplained. V, J and clone size are those of that table, while D and trimming were read from the DNA. Here the sample has 11,000 or so clones; about 85% occur a single time. Approximately 87% of the sample comes from the top ten.

The sample belongs to a study of STAT3 mutations in large granular lymphocyte leukemia (dated by TCRdb to the late 2010s). A note on the overall study: Canonical activating STAT3 mutations were detected in roughly half of the longitudinally sequenced T-LGLL patients. To reconstruct clonal hierarchy and dynamics, serial deep sequencing of TCRbeta CDR3 and STAT3 was performed in patients with T-cell large granular lymphocyte leukemia. One or more immunosuppressive therapy regimens were given to more than half of T-LGLL patients, and hematologic response was seen in around 36% of the treated patients. From an initial cohort of 200 to 250 LGL patients, about 20 representative T-LGLL cases were chosen for longitudinal sequencing of TCRbeta and STAT3. A couple of patients with natural killer LGL leukemia were also sequenced longitudinally as controls within the study. For each patient, sequencing was performed at an average of around 4 time points, with a range of 2 to 8 samplings. The research as a whole found: TCR clonotype switching after therapy was observed in 6 of 18 patients, and all newly emerging clones were found to be STAT3 wild type. Persisting codominant clonotypes in some patients meant a small but highly pathogenic clone may have been missed. In several patients, dominant TCR clone burden exceeded STAT3 mutant burden, suggesting STAT3 mutation arose secondarily within a pre-expanded clone. Because no samples were available when a clone first appeared, clonal expansion was inferred from samplings taken at other points. Linking therapy response to changes in TCR clonal burden was complicated by variable intervals between samplings and by differing treatment regimens. At least one immunodominant TCRbeta clonotype was identified in every T-LGLL patient, and multiple immunodominant subclonotypes were identified in about half of the T-LGLL patients.

The same DNA, extracted from blood mononuclear cells, served for both the TCR sequencing and the STAT3 sequencing. According to the germline V gene (reference sequence), CDR1 reads GTSNPN and CDR2 reads SVGIG. Spanning cysteine to phenylalanine, the CDR3 consists of 15 amino acids. Only CDR3 DNA is held: 45 bases, read in frame from base 1. V is clipped by 2 bases and J by 7 bases, and the sequence between their germline boundaries is 15 bases long. The sequence came from an older man with T-cell large granular lymphocyte leukemia. Some clones in this sample may be carry-over from other donors' samples. The age is the age at diagnosis. Specimen: peripheral blood mononuclear cells. The rearrangement joined TRBV30 to TRBJ1-6, with an unclear D gene assignment. The CDR3 corresponds to CAWSQVSGRNSPLHF. The nucleotide sequence reads TGTGCCTGGAGTCAAGTCTCTGGCCGCAATTCACCCCTCCACTTT.